The clone carrying this T cell receptor (beta chain) was detected a few times. Antigen: not known. CD8+ and CD4+ T cells taken from blood had their TCR beta sequenced. This entry comes from a study of CD8 T cells in Susac syndrome. Study results and limitations: Total CD8+ repertoires held 15 to 20 Susac-specific public clones, while CD8+ TEMRA repertoires held a few.

Random hexamers primed reverse transcription of about 0.5 to 1 ug RNA. Via MiXCR, TCRdb re-called the immunoSEQ multiplex PCR reads, giving one row per CDR3 protein. Of about 130,000 distinct CDR3 sequences in the sample, 90% to 95% were seen once. Germline V gene data show CDR1 as SGHTA and CDR2 as FQGNSA. Between the trimmed V and J ends, which lost 4 bases and 7 bases, there was a span of 17 bases. The CDR3 is 15 amino acids. The receptor was derived from a human donor with Susac syndrome. Material: CD8+ T cells from PBMCs. V and J are TRBV7-2 and TRBJ2-1; D gene unclear. In nucleotides, the CDR3 is TGTGCCAGCAGCTCCGGGCCCTACGACGGGAATGAGCAGTTCTTC. Encoded protein: CASSSGPYDGNEQFF.